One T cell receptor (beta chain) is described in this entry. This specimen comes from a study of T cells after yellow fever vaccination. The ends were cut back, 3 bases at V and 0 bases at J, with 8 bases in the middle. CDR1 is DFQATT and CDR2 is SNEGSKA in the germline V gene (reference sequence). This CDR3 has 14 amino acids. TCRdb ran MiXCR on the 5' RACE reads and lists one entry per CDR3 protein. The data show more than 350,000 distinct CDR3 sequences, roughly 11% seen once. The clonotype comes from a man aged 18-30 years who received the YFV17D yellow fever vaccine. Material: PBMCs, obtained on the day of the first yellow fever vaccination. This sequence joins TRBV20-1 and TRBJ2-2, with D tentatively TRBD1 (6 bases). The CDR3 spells CSARRTANTGELFF. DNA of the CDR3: TGCAGTGCTAGGAGGACAGCGAACACCGGGGAGCTGTTTTTT.